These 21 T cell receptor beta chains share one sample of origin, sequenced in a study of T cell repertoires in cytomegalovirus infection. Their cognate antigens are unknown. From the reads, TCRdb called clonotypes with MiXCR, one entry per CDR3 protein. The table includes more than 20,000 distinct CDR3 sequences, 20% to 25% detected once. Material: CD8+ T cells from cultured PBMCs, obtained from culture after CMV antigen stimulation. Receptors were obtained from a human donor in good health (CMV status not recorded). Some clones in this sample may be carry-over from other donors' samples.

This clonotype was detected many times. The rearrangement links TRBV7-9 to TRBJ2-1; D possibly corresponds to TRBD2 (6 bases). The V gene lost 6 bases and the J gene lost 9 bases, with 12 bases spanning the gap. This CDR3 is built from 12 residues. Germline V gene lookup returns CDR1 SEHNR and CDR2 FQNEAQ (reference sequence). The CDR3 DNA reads TGTGCCAGCAGTCAGGACTATCGTGAGCAGTTCTTC. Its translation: CASSQDYREQFF.

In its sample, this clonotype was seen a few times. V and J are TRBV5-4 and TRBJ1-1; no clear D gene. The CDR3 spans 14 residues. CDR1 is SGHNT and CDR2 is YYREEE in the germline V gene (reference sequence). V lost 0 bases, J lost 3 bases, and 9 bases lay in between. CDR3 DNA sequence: TGTGCCAGCAGCTTGGGATTGAGCGACACTGAAGCTTTCTTT. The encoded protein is CASSLGLSDTEAFF. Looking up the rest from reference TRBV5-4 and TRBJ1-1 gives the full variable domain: ETGVTQSPTHLIKTRGQQVTLRCSSQSGHNTVSWYQQALGQGPQFIFQYYREEENGRGNFPPRFSGLQFPNYSSELNVNALELDDSALYLCASSLGLSDTEAFFGQGTRLTVV.

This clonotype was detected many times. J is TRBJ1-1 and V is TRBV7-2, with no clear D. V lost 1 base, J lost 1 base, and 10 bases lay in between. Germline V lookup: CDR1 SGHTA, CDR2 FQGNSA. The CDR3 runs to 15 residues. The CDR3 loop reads CASSLVVSANTEAFF. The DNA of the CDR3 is TGTGCCAGCAGCTTAGTAGTTTCAGCGAACACTGAAGCTTTCTTT.

The CDR3 DNA reads TGTGCCAGCAGCTTGGCTAGGAAAGGGTCCTACGAGCAGTACTTC. Translated, it gives CASSLARKGSYEQYF. The V call is TRBV5-4, the J call TRBJ2-7; no reliable D call. V lost 0 bases to trimming and J lost 1 base, with 11 bases between them. This CDR3 comprises 15 residues. Germline CDR1 SGHNT, CDR2 YYREEE (reference sequence).

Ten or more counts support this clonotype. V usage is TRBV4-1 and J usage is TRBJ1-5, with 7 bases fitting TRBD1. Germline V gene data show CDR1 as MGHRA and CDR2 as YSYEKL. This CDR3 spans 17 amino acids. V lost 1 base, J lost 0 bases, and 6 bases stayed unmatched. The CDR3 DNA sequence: TGCGCCAGCAGCCAAGCTGCCCGGACAGGTAGCAATCAGCCCCAGCATTTT. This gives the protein CASSQAARTGSNQPQHF.

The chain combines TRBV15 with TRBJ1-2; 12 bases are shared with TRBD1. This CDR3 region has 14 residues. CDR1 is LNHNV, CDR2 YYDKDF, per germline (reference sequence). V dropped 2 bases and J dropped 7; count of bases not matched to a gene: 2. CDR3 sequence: CATSRRGQGAGYTF. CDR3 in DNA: TGTGCCACCAGCAGACGGGGACAGGGGGCTGGCTACACCTTC.

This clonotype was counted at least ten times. The CDR3 loop is CASSLVVTGQPNTGELFF. Written as DNA, the CDR3 is TGTGCCAGCAGCTTAGTTGTGACAGGCCAGCCGAACACCGGGGAGCTGTTTTTT. The gene calls are TRBV7-9 and TRBJ2-2; maybe TRBD1 (6 bases). This CDR3 region has 18 residues. V dropped 1 base and J dropped 0 bases, with 15 bases sitting between them. Germline V lookup: CDR1 SEHNR, CDR2 FQNEAQ (reference sequence).

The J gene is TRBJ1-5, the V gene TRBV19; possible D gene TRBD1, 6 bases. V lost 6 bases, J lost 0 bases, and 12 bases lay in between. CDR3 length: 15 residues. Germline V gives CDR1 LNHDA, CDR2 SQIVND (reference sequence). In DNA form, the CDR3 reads TGTGCCAGTAGAGGGGGGGACTATAGCAATCAGCCCCAGCATTTT. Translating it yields CASRGGDYSNQPQHF.

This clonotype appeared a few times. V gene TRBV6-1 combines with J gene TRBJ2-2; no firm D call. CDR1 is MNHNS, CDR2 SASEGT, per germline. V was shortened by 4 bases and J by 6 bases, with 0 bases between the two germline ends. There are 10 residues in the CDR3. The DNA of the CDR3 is TGTGCCAGCAGTGCCGGGGAGCTGTTTTTT. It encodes CASSAGELFF.

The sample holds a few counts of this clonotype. CDR3 sequence: CSAGPRPGYGYTF. The CDR3 DNA reads as TGCAGTGCTGGCCCAAGGCCCGGCTATGGCTACACCTTC. J is TRBJ1-2 and V is TRBV20-1; D is undetermined. Germline CDR1 is DFQATT and CDR2 is SNEGSKA (reference sequence). Trimming pared 5 bases from V and 4 bases from J, leaving 14 bases between. The CDR3 length is 13 residues.

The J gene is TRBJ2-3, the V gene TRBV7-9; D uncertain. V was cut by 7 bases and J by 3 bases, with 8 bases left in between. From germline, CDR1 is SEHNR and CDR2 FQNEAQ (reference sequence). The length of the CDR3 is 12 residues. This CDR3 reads CASTSWTDTQYF. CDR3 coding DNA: TGTGCCAGCACCTCATGGACAGATACGCAGTATTTT.

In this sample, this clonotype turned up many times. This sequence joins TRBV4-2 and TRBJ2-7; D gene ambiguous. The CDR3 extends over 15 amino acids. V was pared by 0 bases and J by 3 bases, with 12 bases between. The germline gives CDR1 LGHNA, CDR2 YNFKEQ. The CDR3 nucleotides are TGTGCCAGCAGCCAAGAGACGGGCTTCAACTACGAGCAGTACTTC. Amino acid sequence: CASSQETGFNYEQYF.

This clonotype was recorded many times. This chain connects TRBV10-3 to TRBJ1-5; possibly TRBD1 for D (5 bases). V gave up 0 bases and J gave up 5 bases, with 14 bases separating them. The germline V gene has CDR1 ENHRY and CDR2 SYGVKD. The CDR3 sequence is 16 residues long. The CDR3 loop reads CAISESLGVGDQPQHF. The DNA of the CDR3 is TGTGCCATCAGTGAGTCATTGGGGGTAGGGGATCAGCCCCAGCATTTT.

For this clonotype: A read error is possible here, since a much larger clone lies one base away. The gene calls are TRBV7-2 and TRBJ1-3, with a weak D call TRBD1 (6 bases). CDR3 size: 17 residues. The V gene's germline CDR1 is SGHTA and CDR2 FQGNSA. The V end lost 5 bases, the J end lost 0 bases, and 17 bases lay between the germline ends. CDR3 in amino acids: CASSHEQGPSSGNTIYF. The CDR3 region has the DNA TGTGCCAGCAGCCACGAACAGGGTCCGAGCTCTGGAAACACCATATATTTT.

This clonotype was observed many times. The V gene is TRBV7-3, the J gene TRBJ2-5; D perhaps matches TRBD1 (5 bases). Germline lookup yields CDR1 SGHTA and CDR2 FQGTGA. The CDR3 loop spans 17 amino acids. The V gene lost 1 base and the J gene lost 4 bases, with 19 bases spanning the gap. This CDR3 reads CASSLNPGPGAGETQYF. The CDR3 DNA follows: TGTGCCAGCAGCTTAAACCCCGGTCCTGGGGCAGGAGAGACCCAGTACTTC.

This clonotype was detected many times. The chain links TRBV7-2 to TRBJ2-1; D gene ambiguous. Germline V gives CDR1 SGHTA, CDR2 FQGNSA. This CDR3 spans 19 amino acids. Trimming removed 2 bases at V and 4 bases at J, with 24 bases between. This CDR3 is CASSLTFGSYVSKYNEQFF. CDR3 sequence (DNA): TGTGCCAGCAGCTTAACTTTCGGCTCATATGTATCCAAATACAATGAGCAGTTCTTC. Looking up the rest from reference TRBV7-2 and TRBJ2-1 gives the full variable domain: GAGVSQSPSNKVTEKGKDVELRCDPISGHTALYWYRQSLGQGLEFLIYFQGNSAPDKSGLPSDRFSAERTGGSVSTLTIQRTQQEDSAVYLCASSLTFGSYVSKYNEQFFGPGTRLTVL.

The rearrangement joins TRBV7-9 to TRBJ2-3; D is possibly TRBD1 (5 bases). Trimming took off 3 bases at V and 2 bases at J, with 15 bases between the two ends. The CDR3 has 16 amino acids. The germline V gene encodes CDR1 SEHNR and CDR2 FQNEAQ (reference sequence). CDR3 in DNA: TGTGCCAGCAGCTTGATGACAGTCCTCAACACAGATACGCAGTATTTT. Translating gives CASSLMTVLNTDTQYF. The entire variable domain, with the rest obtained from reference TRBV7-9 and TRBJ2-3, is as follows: DTGVSQNPRHKITKRGQNVTFRCDPISEHNRLYWYRQTLGQGPEFLTYFQNEAQLEKSRLLSDRFSAERPKGSFSTLEIQRTEQGDSAMYLCASSLMTVLNTDTQYFGPGTRLTVL.

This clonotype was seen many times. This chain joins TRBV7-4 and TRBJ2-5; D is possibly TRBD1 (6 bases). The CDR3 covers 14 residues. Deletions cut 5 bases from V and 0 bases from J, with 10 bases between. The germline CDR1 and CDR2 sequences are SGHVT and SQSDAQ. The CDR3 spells CASSTRQDQETQYF. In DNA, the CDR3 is TGTGCCAGCAGCACTCGACAGGACCAAGAGACCCAGTACTTC.

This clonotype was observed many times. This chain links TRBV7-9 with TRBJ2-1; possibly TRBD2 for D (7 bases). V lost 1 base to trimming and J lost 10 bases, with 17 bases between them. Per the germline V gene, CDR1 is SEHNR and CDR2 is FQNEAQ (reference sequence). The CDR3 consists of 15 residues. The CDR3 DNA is TGTGCCAGCAGCTTAGTATTAGGGGGGGCGACCGAGCAGTTCTTC. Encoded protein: CASSLVLGGATEQFF.

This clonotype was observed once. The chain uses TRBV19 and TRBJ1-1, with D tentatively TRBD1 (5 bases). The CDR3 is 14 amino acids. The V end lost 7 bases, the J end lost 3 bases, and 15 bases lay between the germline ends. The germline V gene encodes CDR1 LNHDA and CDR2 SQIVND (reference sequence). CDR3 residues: CASTAWGRDTEAFF. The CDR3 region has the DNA TGTGCCAGTACCGCATGGGGACGGGACACTGAAGCTTTCTTT.

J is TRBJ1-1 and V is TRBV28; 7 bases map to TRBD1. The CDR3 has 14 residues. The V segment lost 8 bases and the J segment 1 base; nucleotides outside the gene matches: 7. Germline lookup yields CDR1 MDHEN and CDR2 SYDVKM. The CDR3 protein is CASPPAGGNTEAFF. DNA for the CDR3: TGTGCCAGCCCTCCCGCAGGGGGGAACACTGAAGCTTTCTTT.